The T cell receptor beta chain described here comes from a study of cytotoxic CD8 clonotypes in ibrutinib-treated CLL. Study-wide points: Public clonotypes were rare and shrank or held steady on treatment.

Germline CDR1 LGHNA, CDR2 YSLEER. The CDR3 consists of 15 residues. The ends were cut back, 5 bases at V and 3 bases at J, with 14 bases in the middle. Notes on this clone: Antigen unknown.

This table comes from immunoSEQ multiplex PCR, and its TCRdb copy is limited to in-frame clones, with some not included. Of hundreds of thousands of clones listed, under 75% are singletons. This clonotype originated in a human donor with chronic lymphocytic leukemia. V usage is TRBV4-3 and J usage is TRBJ1-5, with D possibly TRBD1 on 5 matching bases. The specimen comprised PBMCs, sampled after 24 months of ibrutinib treatment. This chain's CDR3 is CASSKIRQYNQPQHF. The CDR3 nucleotides read TGCGCCAGCAGCAAAATAAGACAGTACAATCAGCCCCAGCATTTT.